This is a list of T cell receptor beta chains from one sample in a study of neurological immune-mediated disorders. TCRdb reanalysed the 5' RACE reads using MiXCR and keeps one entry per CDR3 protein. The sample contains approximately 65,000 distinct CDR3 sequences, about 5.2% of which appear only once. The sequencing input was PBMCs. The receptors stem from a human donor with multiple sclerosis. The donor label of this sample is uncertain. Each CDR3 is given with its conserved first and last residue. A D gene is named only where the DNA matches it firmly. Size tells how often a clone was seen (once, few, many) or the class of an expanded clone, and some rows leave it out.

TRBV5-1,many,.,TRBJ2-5,TGCGCCAGCAGCTCACAGGGTCCAGGGGAGACCCAGTACTTC,CASSSQGPGETQYF
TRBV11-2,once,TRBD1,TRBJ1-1,TGTGCCAGCAGCCGAAGACAGGGTGGGAGCACTGAAGCTTTCTTT,CASSRRQGGSTEAFF
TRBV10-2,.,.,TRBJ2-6,TGCGCCAGCAGTATTACAGACTCTGGGGCCAACGTCCTGACTTTC,CASSITDSGANVLTF
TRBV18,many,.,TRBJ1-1,TGTGCCAGCTCACCAAGAGGGGGGCCCACTGAAGCTTTCTTT,CASSPRGGPTEAFF
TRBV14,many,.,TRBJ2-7,TGTGCCAGCAGCCAAGCGACCGGCTACGAGCAGTACTTC,CASSQATGYEQYF
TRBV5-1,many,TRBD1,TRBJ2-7,TGCGCCAGCAGCTCCACAGGGGCCTACGAGCAGTACTTC,CASSSTGAYEQYF
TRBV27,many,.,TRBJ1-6,TGTGCCAGCATTTTTAGATGGGGCAGGGGATCGGATTCACCCCTCCACTTT,CASIFRWGRGSDSPLHF
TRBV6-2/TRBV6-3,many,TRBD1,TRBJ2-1,TGTGCCAGCAGACCGGGACAGGGCATAACCGCATACAATGAGCAGTTCTTC,CASRPGQGITAYNEQFF
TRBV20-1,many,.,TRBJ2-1,TGCAGTGCCGCCACCTACAATGAGCAGTTCTTC,CSAATYNEQFF
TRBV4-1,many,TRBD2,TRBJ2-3,TGCGCCAGCAGCAGGACTAGCGGGGGGGCCGGGCTAACAGATACGCAGTATTTT,CASSRTSGGAGLTDTQYF
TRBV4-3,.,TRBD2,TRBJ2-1,TGCGCCAGCAGCCAAGATTTTACTAGCGGCTCCTACAATGAGCAGTTCTTC,CASSQDFTSGSYNEQFF